This paragraph reports one TCR beta chain. Its antigen remains unknown. The CDR3 is made up of 15 amino acids. These data belong to a study of shared clonotypes between healthy human individuals. Study-level background: Per donor, three plates held CD4 naive cells, three held CD4 memory, two held CD8 naive and one held CD8 memory. Study findings and constraints: In the sorted subsets, rarefaction showed sequencing was incomplete despite large depth.

The protocol was immunoSEQ multiplex PCR, while the TCRdb copy is restricted to in-frame clones and leaves out a portion. The sample yields about 510,000 clones, approximately 95% seen once. Every donor, a Caucasian adult, lived in Nashville, Tennessee. The origin of this receptor is a woman aged 25-40 years in good health. Sequenced input: naive CD4+ T cells sorted from blood. Documented subset: CD45RA+ positively selected. J is TRBJ2-7 and V is TRBV1; the DNA was not compared with TRBD1, the D call given in the table. TRBV1 is designated a pseudogene. CDR3 coding DNA: TGCACCAGCAGCCAAGAGGAGGGGGCCGAATACGAGCAGTACTTC. Its translation: CTSSQEEGAEYEQYF.